This section outlines one T cell receptor (beta chain) sequence together with its context. This clone occurred once. What antigen it recognizes has not been identified. No much larger clone exists at a distance of one base, and base qualities are not known. Libraries were prepared through the immunoSEQ multiplex PCR assay. TCRdb took this table from immuneACCESS and kept in-frame rearrangements with V and J called. Such tables lack part of the clones; where checked against another copy, unresolved V genes explain under half of the gap, and the rest is unexplained. Counted in this sample were about 160,000 clones; about 90% of them appeared once. The ten largest clones represent around 13% of the sample. This sample is drawn from a study of control samples from healthy donors and cancer patients (dated by TCRdb to 2018 to 2020). The sample was blood. This TCR came from a man under 40 in good health.

The sequence in DNA is TGTGCCTGGAGTGTTCAGGGCAGCCCAGGTACCTACGAGCAGTACTTC. Its translation is CAWSVQGSPGTYEQYF. The V and J genes are TRBV30 and TRBJ2-7; matching of 5 bases hints at TRBD1 as the D gene. The junction carries 17 bases between V and J, which are trimmed by 0 bases and 2 bases respectively. CDR1 and CDR2 were assigned from the germline V gene (reference sequence) as GTSNPN and SVGIG. The CDR3 measures 16 amino acids from cysteine to phenylalanine. The only DNA kept is the CDR3, 48 bases in frame from the first base.